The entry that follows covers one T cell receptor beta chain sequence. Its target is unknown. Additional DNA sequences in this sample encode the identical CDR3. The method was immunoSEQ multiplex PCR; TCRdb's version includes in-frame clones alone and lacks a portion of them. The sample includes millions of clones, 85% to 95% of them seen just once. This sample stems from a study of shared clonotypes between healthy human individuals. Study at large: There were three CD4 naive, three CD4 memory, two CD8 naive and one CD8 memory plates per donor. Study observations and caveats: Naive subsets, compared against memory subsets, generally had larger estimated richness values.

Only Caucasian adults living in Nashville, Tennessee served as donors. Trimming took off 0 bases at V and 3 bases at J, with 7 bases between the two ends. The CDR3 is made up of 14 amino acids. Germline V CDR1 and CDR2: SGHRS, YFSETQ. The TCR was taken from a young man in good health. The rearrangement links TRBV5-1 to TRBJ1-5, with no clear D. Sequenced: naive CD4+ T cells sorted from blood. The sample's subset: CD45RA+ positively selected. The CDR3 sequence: CASSLGGPNQPQHF. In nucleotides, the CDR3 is TGCGCCAGCAGCTTGGGGGGTCCCAATCAGCCCCAGCATTTT.